Here is one TCR beta chain with its context. Primers included in the PCR were 60 Vbeta and 13 Jbeta primers. Profiling relied on immunoSEQ multiplex PCR, and the TCRdb table lists in-frame clones only, not all of them. Of around 130,000 clones in the sample, 80% to 85% were seen once. The sample belongs to a study of cytomegalovirus exposure and HLA in healthy donors. The germline CDR1 and CDR2 sequences are SGHTA and FQGNSA. There are 15 residues in the CDR3. Trimming pared 0 bases from V and 6 bases from J, leaving 13 bases between. This receptor was obtained from a woman aged 35 to 49 in good health and CMV-seronegative. The chain recombines TRBV7-2 with TRBJ2-3, with D perhaps matching TRBD2 (5 bases). The sequenced material came from PBMCs. For the CDR3, the DNA is TGTGCCAGCAGCTTAGCGGGAGTAACCGCGGATACGCAGTATTTT. Protein: CASSLAGVTADTQYF.